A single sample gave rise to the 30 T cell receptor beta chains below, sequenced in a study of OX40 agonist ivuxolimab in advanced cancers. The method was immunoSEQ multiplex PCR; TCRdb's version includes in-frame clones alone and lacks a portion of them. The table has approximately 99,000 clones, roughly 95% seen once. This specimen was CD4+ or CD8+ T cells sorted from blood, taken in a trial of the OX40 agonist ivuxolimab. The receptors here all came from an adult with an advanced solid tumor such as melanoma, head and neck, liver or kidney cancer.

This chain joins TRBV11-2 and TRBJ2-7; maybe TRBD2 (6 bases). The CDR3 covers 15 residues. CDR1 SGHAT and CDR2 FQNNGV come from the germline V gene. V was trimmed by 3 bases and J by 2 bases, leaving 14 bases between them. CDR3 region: CASSFGGSLTYEQYF. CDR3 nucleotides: TGTGCCAGCAGCTTCGGGGGTTCCCTTACCTACGAGCAGTACTTC.

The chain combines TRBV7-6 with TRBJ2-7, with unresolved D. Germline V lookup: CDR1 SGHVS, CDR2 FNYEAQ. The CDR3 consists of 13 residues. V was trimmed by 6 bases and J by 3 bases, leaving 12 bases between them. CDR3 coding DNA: TGTGCCAGCAGTCCAGGAACCATCTACGAGCAGTACTTC. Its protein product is CASSPGTIYEQYF.

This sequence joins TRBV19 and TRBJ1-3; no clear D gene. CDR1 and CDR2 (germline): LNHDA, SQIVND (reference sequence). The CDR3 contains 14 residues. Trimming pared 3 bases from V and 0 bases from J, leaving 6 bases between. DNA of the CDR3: TGTGCCAGTAGTATTGCGGGCTCTGGAAACACCATATATTTT. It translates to CASSIAGSGNTIYF.

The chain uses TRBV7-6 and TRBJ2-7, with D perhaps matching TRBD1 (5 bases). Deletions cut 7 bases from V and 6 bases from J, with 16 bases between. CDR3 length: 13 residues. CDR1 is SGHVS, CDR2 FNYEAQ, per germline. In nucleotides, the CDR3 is TGTGCCAGCACCCCCCAGGGAAGTGGCGAGCAGTACTTC. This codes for CASTPQGSGEQYF.

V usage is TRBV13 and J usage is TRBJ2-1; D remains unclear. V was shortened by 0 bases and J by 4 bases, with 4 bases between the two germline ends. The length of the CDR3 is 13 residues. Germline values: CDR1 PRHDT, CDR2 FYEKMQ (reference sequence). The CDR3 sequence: CASSLGSYNEQFF. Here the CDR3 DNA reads TGTGCCAGCAGCTTAGGATCATACAATGAGCAGTTCTTC.

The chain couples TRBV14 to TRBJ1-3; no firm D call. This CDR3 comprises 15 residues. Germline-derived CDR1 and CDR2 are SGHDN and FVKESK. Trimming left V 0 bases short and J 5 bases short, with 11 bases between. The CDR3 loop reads CASSQDWVGRNTIYF. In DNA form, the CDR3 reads TGTGCCAGCAGCCAAGATTGGGTAGGGAGAAACACCATATATTTT.

This chain's CDR3 is CASSSTGEQPQHF. The CDR3 region has the DNA TGTGCCAGCAGCTCTACAGGGGAGCAGCCCCAGCATTTT. The J gene is TRBJ1-5, the V gene TRBV7-9; 7 bases are shared with TRBD1. The trim removed 4 bases at V and 7 bases at J, leaving 4 bases unmatched. Germline V lookup: CDR1 SEHNR, CDR2 FQNEAQ (reference sequence). This CDR3 is 13 amino acids long. Drawing the rest from reference TRBV7-9 and TRBJ1-5, the complete variable domain is DTGVSQNPRHKITKRGQNVTFRCDPISEHNRLYWYRQTLGQGPEFLTYFQNEAQLEKSRLLSDRFSAERPKGSFSTLEIQRTEQGDSAMYLCASSSTGEQPQHFGDGTRLSIL.

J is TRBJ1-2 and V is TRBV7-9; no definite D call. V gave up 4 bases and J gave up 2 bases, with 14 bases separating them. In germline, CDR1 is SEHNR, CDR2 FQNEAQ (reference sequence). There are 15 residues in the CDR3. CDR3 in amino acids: CASSSTWGGNYGYTF. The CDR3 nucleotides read TGTGCCAGCAGCTCCACCTGGGGAGGGAACTATGGCTACACCTTC.

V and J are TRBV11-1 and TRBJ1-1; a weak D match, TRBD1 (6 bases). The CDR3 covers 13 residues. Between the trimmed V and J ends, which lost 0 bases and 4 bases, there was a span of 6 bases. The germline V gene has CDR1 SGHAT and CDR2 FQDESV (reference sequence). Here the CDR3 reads CASSLAGGTEAFF. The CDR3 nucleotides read TGTGCCAGCAGCTTAGCAGGGGGCACTGAAGCTTTCTTT. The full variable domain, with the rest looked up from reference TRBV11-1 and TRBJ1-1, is EAEVAQSPRYKITEKSQAVAFWCDPISGHATLYWYRQILGQGPELLVQFQDESVVDDSQLPKDRFSAERLKGVDSTLKIQPAELGDSAMYLCASSLAGGTEAFFGQGTRLTVV.

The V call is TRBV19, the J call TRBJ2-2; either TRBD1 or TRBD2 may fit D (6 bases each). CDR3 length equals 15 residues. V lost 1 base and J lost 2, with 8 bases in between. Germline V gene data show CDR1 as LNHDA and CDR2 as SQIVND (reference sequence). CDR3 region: CASSIGGANTGELFF. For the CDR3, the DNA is TGTGCCAGTAGTATAGGGGGGGCAAACACCGGGGAGCTGTTTTTT.

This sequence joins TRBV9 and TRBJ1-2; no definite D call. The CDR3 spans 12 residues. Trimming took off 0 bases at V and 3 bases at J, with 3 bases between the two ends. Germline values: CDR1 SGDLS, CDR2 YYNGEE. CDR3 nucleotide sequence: TGTGCCAGCAGCGTAGCTGACTATGGCTACACCTTC. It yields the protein CASSVADYGYTF.

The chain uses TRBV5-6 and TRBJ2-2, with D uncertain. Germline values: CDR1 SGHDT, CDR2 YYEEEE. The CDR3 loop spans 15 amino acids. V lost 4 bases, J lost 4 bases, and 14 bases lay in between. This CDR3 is CASSPTGWGTGELFF. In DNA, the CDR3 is TGTGCCAGCAGCCCGACCGGGTGGGGCACCGGGGAGCTGTTTTTT.

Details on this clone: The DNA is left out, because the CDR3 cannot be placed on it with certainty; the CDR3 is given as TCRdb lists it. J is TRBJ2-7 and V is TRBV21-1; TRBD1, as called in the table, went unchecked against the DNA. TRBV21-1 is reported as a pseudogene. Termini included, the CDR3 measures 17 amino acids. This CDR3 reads CASSKFVGTGSVDEQYF.

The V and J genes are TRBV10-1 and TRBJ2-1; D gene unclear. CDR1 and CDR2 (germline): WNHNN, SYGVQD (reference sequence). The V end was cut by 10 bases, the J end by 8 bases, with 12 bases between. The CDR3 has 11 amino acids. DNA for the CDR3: TGCGCCACCAAGTCAGGTGATGAGCAGTTCTTC. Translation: CATKSGDEQFF.

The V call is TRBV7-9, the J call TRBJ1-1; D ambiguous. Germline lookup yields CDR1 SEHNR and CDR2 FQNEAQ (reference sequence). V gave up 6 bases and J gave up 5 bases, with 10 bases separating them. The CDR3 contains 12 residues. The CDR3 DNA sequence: TGTGCCAGCAGACCCGCCCTGACTGAAGCTTTCTTT. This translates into CASRPALTEAFF.

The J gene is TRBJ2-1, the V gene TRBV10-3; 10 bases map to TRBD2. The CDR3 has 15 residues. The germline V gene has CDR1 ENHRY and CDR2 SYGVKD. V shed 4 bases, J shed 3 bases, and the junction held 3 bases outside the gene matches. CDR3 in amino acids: CAISGLAGGYNEQFF. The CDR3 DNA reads TGTGCCATCAGTGGTTTAGCGGGAGGCTACAATGAGCAGTTCTTC.

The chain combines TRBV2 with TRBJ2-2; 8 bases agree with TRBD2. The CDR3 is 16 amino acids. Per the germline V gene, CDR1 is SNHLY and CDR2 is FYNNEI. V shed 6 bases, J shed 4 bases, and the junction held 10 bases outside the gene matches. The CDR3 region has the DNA TGTGCCAGCAGCCCCATCGGGGGGGGACCCACCGGGGAGCTGTTTTTT. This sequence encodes CASSPIGGGPTGELFF.

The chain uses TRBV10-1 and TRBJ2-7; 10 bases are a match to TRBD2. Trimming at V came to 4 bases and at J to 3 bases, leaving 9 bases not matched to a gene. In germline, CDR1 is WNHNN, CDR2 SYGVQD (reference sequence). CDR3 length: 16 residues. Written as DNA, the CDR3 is TGCGCCAGCAGTGGCCCTGCTAGCGGGGGAGGCTACGAGCAGTACTTC. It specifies CASSGPASGGGYEQYF.

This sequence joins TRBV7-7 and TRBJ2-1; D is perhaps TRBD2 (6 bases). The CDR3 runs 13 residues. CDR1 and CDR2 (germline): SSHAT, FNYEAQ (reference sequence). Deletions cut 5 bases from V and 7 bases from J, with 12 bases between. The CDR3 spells CASSPGAGNEQFF. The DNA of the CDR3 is TGTGCCAGCAGCCCCGGGGCGGGGAATGAGCAGTTCTTC.

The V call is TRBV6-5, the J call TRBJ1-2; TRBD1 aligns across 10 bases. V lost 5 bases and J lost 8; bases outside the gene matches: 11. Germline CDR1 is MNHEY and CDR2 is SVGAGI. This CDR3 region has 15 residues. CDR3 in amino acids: CASSGTGDPWRGYTF. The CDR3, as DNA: TGTGCCAGCAGTGGGACAGGGGACCCTTGGAGAGGCTACACCTTC.

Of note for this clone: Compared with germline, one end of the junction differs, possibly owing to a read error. The CDR3 sequence: CANSLREVGTGELFF. For the CDR3, the DNA is TGTGCCAACAGTCTCCGGGAGGTCGGCACCGGGGAGCTGTTTTTT. The rearrangement joins TRBV27 to TRBJ2-2, with 7 bases that match TRBD2. Germline CDR1 MNHEY, CDR2 SMNVEV (reference sequence). This CDR3 is built from 15 residues.

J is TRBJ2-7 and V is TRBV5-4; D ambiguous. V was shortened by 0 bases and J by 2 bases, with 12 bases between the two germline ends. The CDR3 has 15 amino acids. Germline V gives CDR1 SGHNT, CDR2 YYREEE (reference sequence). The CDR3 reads CASSLGQVAPYEQYF. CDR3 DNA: TGTGCCAGCAGCTTGGGGCAGGTCGCTCCCTACGAGCAGTACTTC. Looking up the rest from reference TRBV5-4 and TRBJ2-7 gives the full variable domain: ETGVTQSPTHLIKTRGQQVTLRCSSQSGHNTVSWYQQALGQGPQFIFQYYREEENGRGNFPPRFSGLQFPNYSSELNVNALELDDSALYLCASSLGQVAPYEQYFGPGTRLTVT.

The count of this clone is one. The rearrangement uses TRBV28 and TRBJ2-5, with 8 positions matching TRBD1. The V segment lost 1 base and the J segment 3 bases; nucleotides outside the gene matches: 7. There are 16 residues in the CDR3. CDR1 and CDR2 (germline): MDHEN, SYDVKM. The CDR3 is CASSLYQGALEETQYF. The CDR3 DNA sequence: TGTGCCAGCAGTTTATATCAGGGGGCGTTGGAAGAGACCCAGTACTTC.

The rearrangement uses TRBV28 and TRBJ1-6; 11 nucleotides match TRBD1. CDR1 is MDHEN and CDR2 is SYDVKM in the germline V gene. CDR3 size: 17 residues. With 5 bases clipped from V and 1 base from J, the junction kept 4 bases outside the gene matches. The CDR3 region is CASSLGQGASYNSPLHF. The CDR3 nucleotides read TGTGCCAGCAGTCTTGGACAGGGGGCTTCCTATAATTCACCCCTCCACTTT.

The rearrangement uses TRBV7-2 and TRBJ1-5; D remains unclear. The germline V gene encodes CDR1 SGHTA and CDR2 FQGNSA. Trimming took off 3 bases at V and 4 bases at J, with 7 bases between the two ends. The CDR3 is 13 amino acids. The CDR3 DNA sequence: TGTGCCAGCAGCTTTGAGGGAAATCAGCCCCAGCATTTT. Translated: CASSFEGNQPQHF.

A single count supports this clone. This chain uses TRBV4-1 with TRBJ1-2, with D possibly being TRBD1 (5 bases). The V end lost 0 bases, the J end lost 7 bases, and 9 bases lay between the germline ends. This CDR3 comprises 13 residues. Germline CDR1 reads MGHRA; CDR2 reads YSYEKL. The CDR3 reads CASSQDHRFGYTF. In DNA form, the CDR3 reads TGCGCCAGCAGCCAAGATCACAGGTTTGGCTACACCTTC.

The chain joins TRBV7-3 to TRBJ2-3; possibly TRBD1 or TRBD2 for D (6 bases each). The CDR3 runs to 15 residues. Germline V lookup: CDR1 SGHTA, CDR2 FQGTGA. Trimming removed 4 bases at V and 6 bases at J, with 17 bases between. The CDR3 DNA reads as TGTGCCAGCAGCTCCGGGTGGGGGGCTGGGGATACGCAGTATTTT. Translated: CASSSGWGAGDTQYF.

This CDR3 is CASSLLGGSSGNTIYF. The CDR3 nucleotides are TGTGCCAGCAGCCTCCTCGGAGGCAGCTCTGGAAACACCATATATTTT. J is TRBJ1-3 and V is TRBV7-8; D remains unclear. V was clipped by 5 bases and J by 0 bases, with 14 bases between them. This CDR3 comprises 16 residues. CDR1 is SGHVS and CDR2 is FQNEAQ in the germline V gene.

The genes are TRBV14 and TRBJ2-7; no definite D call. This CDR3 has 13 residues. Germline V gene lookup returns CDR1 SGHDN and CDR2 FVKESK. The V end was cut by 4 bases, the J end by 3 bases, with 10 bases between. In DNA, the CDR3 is TGTGCCAGCAGCCCCTCAAATATCTACGAGCAGTACTTC. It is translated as CASSPSNIYEQYF.

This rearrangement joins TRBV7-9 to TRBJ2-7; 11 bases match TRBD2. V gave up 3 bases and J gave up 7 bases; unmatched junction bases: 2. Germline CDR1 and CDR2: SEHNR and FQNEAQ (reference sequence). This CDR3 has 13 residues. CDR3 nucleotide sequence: TGTGCCAGCAGCTTGACTAGCGGGACTGAGCAGTACTTC. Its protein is CASSLTSGTEQYF.